These T cell receptor beta chains were read from a single sample in a study of blood T cell repertoires in COVID-19. Libraries were prepared by immunoSEQ multiplex PCR; TCRdb keeps only in-frame clonotypes and omits some of them. Of about 75,000 clones detected, 85% to 90% appear once; the ten largest clones hold around 20%. Sequenced material: peripheral blood. These receptors were collected from a human donor in a cohort sampled during active COVID-19. Each CDR3 is given with its conserved first and last residue.

j_call: TRBJ2-3; v_call: TRBV6-4; cdr3_aa: CASSPLAGDTDTQYF
j_call: TRBJ2-2; v_call: TRBV5-4; cdr3_aa: CASSPRTGMNTGELFF
j_call: TRBJ2-1; v_call: TRBV28; cdr3_aa: CASTSGQGTHEQFF
j_call: TRBJ2-5; v_call: TRBV7-2; cdr3_aa: CASSHGTPLGTQYF
j_call: TRBJ2-7; v_call: TRBV27; cdr3_aa: CASSSGQGYEQYF
j_call: TRBJ2-1; v_call: TRBV18; cdr3_aa: CASSPGLAGVSYNEQFF
j_call: TRBJ1-2; v_call: TRBV6-5; cdr3_aa: CASSSIQRGYGYTF
j_call: TRBJ2-2; v_call: TRBV15; cdr3_aa: CATSRGRGGSTGELFF
j_call: TRBJ2-1; v_call: TRBV9; cdr3_aa: CASSLLSGAYNEQFF
j_call: TRBJ2-1; v_call: TRBV6-1; cdr3_aa: CASSGTSGRAKSSYNEQFF
j_call: TRBJ1-5; v_call: TRBV27; cdr3_aa: CASSLFRDQPQHF
j_call: TRBJ1-5; v_call: TRBV6-5; cdr3_aa: CASRQGTDNQPQHF
j_call: TRBJ1-1; v_call: TRBV27; cdr3_aa: CASSSQGAAFF
j_call: TRBJ2-1; v_call: TRBV10-3; cdr3_aa: CAISEYGQLSYNEQFF
j_call: TRBJ2-2; v_call: TRBV11-2; cdr3_aa: CASSPFGAGELFF
j_call: TRBJ1-4; v_call: TRBV28; cdr3_aa: CASSLGGTTNEKLFF
j_call: TRBJ2-2; v_call: TRBV7-2; cdr3_aa: CASSLAGAGGELFF
j_call: TRBJ2-3; v_call: TRBV1; cdr3_aa: CTSSQDHVVAGGNTDTQYF
j_call: TRBJ1-1; v_call: TRBV19; cdr3_aa: CASSMRITGPGTEAFF
j_call: TRBJ2-7; v_call: TRBV5-1; cdr3_aa: CASSLGLAGMDEQYF
j_call: TRBJ2-5; v_call: TRBV5-4; cdr3_aa: CASSPSTGGGETQYF
j_call: TRBJ2-1; v_call: TRBV2; cdr3_aa: CASRPGLATRGFF
j_call: TRBJ2-5; v_call: TRBV7-2; cdr3_aa: CASSLVMTGGEQTQYF
j_call: TRBJ2-2; v_call: TRBV7-9; cdr3_aa: CASSLASQGARYTGELFF
j_call: TRBJ1-6; v_call: TRBV7-8; cdr3_aa: CASSRGQTNNSPLHF
j_call: TRBJ2-1; v_call: TRBV4-3; cdr3_aa: CASSQDSSGSYNEQFF
j_call: TRBJ2-1; v_call: TRBV7-7; cdr3_aa: CASSLGTGSNEQFF
j_call: TRBJ2-7; v_call: TRBV6-5; cdr3_aa: CASSSRAGHYEQYF
j_call: TRBJ2-3; v_call: TRBV9; cdr3_aa: CASSPRQGSTDTQYF
j_call: TRBJ2-1; v_call: TRBV5-1; cdr3_aa: CASMLSGTSYNEQFF
j_call: TRBJ2-7; v_call: TRBV5-1; cdr3_aa: CASSQTGGTYEQYF
j_call: TRBJ2-7; v_call: TRBV18; cdr3_aa: CASSSGGRGYEQYF
j_call: TRBJ1-2; v_call: TRBV9; cdr3_aa: CASSEGQGVYGYTF
j_call: TRBJ2-2; v_call: TRBV2; cdr3_aa: CASRNQETGELFF
j_call: TRBJ2-1; v_call: TRBV6-4; cdr3_aa: CASSDSAGGDYEQFF
j_call: TRBJ1-2; v_call: TRBV29-1; cdr3_aa: CSVETEQFDGYTF
j_call: TRBJ1-1; v_call: TRBV6-5; cdr3_aa: CASSYSGGEAFF
j_call: TRBJ1-1; v_call: TRBV12-5; cdr3_aa: CASGLALENRYQYATEAFF
j_call: TRBJ1-4; v_call: TRBV28; cdr3_aa: CASSRLGGVFF
j_call: TRBJ1-1; v_call: TRBV5-1; cdr3_aa: CASSLGQTNTEAFF
j_call: TRBJ1-2; v_call: TRBV6-2/TRBV6-3; cdr3_aa: CASSYGTGDIYGYTF
j_call: TRBJ1-3; v_call: TRBV7-4; cdr3_aa: CASSYFRGATGNTIYF
j_call: TRBJ2-6; v_call: TRBV3-1/TRBV3-2; cdr3_aa: CASSQGDTNSGANVLTF
j_call: TRBJ2-3; v_call: TRBV25-1; cdr3_aa: CASSDSGRGATDTQYF
j_call: TRBJ2-2; v_call: TRBV6-5; cdr3_aa: CASRTGTGELFF
j_call: TRBJ1-2; v_call: TRBV7-9; cdr3_aa: CASSKGDSFYGYTF
j_call: TRBJ2-2; v_call: TRBV3-1/TRBV3-2; cdr3_aa: CASSQTSGSANGELFF
j_call: TRBJ1-1; v_call: TRBV3-1/TRBV3-2; cdr3_aa: CASSLGYATEAFF
j_call: TRBJ1-1; v_call: TRBV5-5; cdr3_aa: CASSSEGQGYVNTEAFF
j_call: TRBJ2-1; v_call: TRBV28; cdr3_aa: CASSPGTGGWNEQFF
j_call: TRBJ1-2; v_call: TRBV9; cdr3_aa: CASSVSQGGVYGYTF
j_call: TRBJ2-1; v_call: TRBV2; cdr3_aa: CASSGDSGGNGNEQFF
j_call: TRBJ2-1; v_call: TRBV7-9; cdr3_aa: CASSPAGGRSDEQFF